Below, 8 T cell receptor beta chains from the same sample are listed, as sequenced in a study of CD8+ T cells in alopecia areata. TCR sequencing used cDNA made by reverse transcription of extracted RNA. Sequenced by immunoSEQ multiplex PCR; TCRdb stores in-frame clones only, minus some. This sample has approximately 200,000 clones, with roughly three fifths found just once. Treatment specified: oral pan-JAK inhibitor, 5-10 mg twice daily. The sample here was CD4+ T cells sorted from blood, taken at week 4, from a patient treated with tofacitinib. These receptors all come from a human donor with alopecia areata.

The chain carries TRBV14 and TRBJ2-5; D ambiguous. The ends were cut back, 0 bases at V and 5 bases at J, with 10 bases in the middle. The germline V gene encodes CDR1 SGHDN and CDR2 FVKESK. The CDR3 consists of 14 residues. The CDR3 coding sequence is TGTGCCAGCAGCCAAGAACGAATGATCGAGACCCAGTACTTC. Encoded protein: CASSQERMIETQYF.

This sequence joins TRBV30 and TRBJ2-5; 9 nucleotides match TRBD2. The CDR3 runs to 16 residues. With V trimmed by 0 bases and J by 5 bases, 10 bases remained unmatched. Germline values: CDR1 GTSNPN, CDR2 SVGIG (reference sequence). CDR3 region: CAWSVRGSGGWETQYF. For the CDR3, the DNA is TGTGCCTGGAGTGTACGGGGTAGCGGGGGTTGGGAGACCCAGTACTTC.

V is TRBV5-6 and J is TRBJ1-2, with D unresolved. Trimming left V 2 bases short and J 7 bases short, with 15 bases between. CDR1 is SGHDT and CDR2 is YYEEEE in the germline V gene. The CDR3 length is 14 residues. Here the CDR3 reads CASSFLPGSGGYTF. In DNA form, the CDR3 reads TGTGCCAGCAGCTTCCTGCCTGGGTCGGGTGGCTACACCTTC.

This chain links TRBV18 with TRBJ1-1; TRBD1 matches at 7 bases. CDR3 length equals 14 residues. Per germline, CDR1 KGHSH and CDR2 LQKENI. Trimming cost V 3 bases and J 7 bases; bases outside gene matches: 8. In DNA, the CDR3 is TGTGCCAGCTCACCGGGACAGCAAAAGGGTGAAGCTTTCTTT. Amino acids: CASSPGQQKGEAFF.

This chain connects TRBV2 to TRBJ2-6; possible D gene TRBD1, 5 bases. Per the germline V gene, CDR1 is SNHLY and CDR2 is FYNNEI. Between the trimmed V and J ends, which lost 6 bases and 2 bases, there was a span of 11 bases. The CDR3 has 15 residues. CDR3 sequence reads: CASSEQVPGANVLTF. CDR3 sequence (DNA): TGTGCCAGCAGCGAACAGGTACCTGGGGCCAACGTCCTGACTTTC.

This clone showed up just once. The rearrangement uses TRBV29-1 and TRBJ2-3; D is uncertain. Germline CDR1 SQVTM, CDR2 ANQGSEA. Trimming pared 4 bases from V and 3 bases from J, leaving 11 bases between. CDR3 length: 13 residues. The CDR3 is CSVGARLTDTQYF. The CDR3 nucleotides read TGCAGCGTTGGGGCCAGACTTACAGATACGCAGTATTTT.

The gene calls are TRBV5-1 and TRBJ1-5; D call uncertain. V gave up 1 base and J gave up 0 bases, with 5 bases separating them. This CDR3 has 14 amino acids. Germline CDR1 SGHRS, CDR2 YFSETQ. The CDR3 spells CASSLYPSNQPQHF. The DNA for the CDR3 is TGCGCCAGCAGCTTGTACCCTAGCAATCAGCCCCAGCATTTT.

The genes are TRBV6-5 and TRBJ1-6, with D possibly being TRBD1 (5 bases). Germline V gene lookup returns CDR1 MNHEY and CDR2 SVGAGI. V was pared by 6 bases and J by 7 bases, with 16 bases between. This CDR3 contains 15 residues. The CDR3 reads CASSPSLTANSPLHF. CDR3 in DNA: TGTGCCAGCAGCCCTTCACTGACAGCGAATTCACCCCTCCACTTT.